These 18 T cell receptor beta chains came from one sample sequenced in a study of T cell repertoires in cytomegalovirus infection. TCRdb called the reads again in MiXCR, with one record for every CDR3 protein. This repertoire shows roughly 150,000 distinct CDR3 sequences, about 22% found once; its top ten account for roughly 25%. No cognate antigen is known for these TCRs. Sequences were derived from CD8+ T cells from cultured PBMCs, sampled from culture after CMV antigen stimulation. These receptors all come from a human donor in good health (CMV status not recorded). Some clones in this sample may be carry-over from other donors' samples.

The chain combines TRBV11-2 with TRBJ2-7; D is possibly TRBD1 or TRBD2 (5 bases each). V was cut by 3 bases and J by 4 bases, with 13 bases left in between. Per the germline V gene, CDR1 is SGHAT and CDR2 is FQNNGV. The CDR3 is 14 residues long. The CDR3 region is CASSFSGEGYEQYF. DNA of the CDR3: TGTGCCAGCAGCTTCTCAGGAGAGGGGTACGAGCAGTACTTC.

The chain combines TRBV10-3 with TRBJ1-2; 8 bases fit TRBD1. With 6 bases clipped from V and 7 bases from J, the junction kept 10 bases outside the gene matches. CDR1 and CDR2 from the germline V gene are ENHRY and SYGVKD. The CDR3 totals 14 residues. Written as DNA, the CDR3 is TGTGCCATCAGAACTCAGGGGGCGCTTGGTGGCTACACCTTC. Residues: CAIRTQGALGGYTF.

CDR3 sequence reads: CASSFGTENFYGYTF. The CDR3 region has the DNA TGTGCCAGCAGTTTCGGGACAGAAAACTTCTATGGCTACACCTTC. The chain is built from TRBV27 and TRBJ1-2; TRBD1 matches 7 bases. Germline values: CDR1 MNHEY, CDR2 SMNVEV (reference sequence). CDR3 length: 15 amino acids. V was clipped by 3 bases and J by 4 bases; unmatched bases: 8.

This clonotype was detected ten times or more. The chain joins TRBV9 to TRBJ1-5, with D uncertain. V lost 7 bases and J 3 bases, leaving 11 bases between the germline ends. CDR1 and CDR2 (germline): SGDLS, YYNGEE. CDR3 size: 13 residues. The CDR3 here is CASSVGSNQPQHF. The CDR3 DNA reads as TGTGCCAGCTCGGTGGGCTCCAATCAGCCCCAGCATTTT.

The chain joins TRBV4-1 to TRBJ1-4; D is unclear. Trimming took off 1 base at V and 7 bases at J, with 13 bases between the two ends. The CDR3 covers 15 residues. The germline V gene encodes CDR1 MGHRA and CDR2 YSYEKL. In nucleotides, the CDR3 is TGCGCCAGCAGCCAAGGTCCGGGGAAGGGTGAAAAACTGTTTTTT. Residues: CASSQGPGKGEKLFF.

This clonotype appeared a few times. The chain joins TRBV12-3 or TRBV12-4 to TRBJ2-3, with TRBD2 matching over 9 bases. V shed 5 bases and J 1 base; nucleotides not matched to a gene: 10. This CDR3 region has 17 residues. The CDR3 region is CASSGGVAGARTDTQYF. The CDR3 DNA reads as TGTGCCAGCAGTGGGGGGGTAGCGGGGGCCCGCACAGATACGCAGTATTTT.

This chain uses TRBV7-3 with TRBJ2-1; TRBD2 is a possible D gene (6 bases). The CDR3 loop spans 16 amino acids. Germline V gene sequence: CDR1 SGHTA, CDR2 FQGTGA. Trimming took 1 base from V and 5 from J, leaving 15 bases between them. The CDR3 DNA reads as TGTGCCAGCAGCTTAAGGGGACTTCCCCCTAACAATGAGCAGTTCTTC. This gives the protein CASSLRGLPPNNEQFF.

In this sample, this clonotype turned up a few times. The chain carries TRBV7-2 and TRBJ1-2; 9 nucleotides align to TRBD1. This CDR3 region has 15 residues. V shed 1 base and J 5 bases; nucleotides not matched to a gene: 5. Germline V lookup: CDR1 SGHTA, CDR2 FQGNSA. CDR3 loop: CASSLDRGRRYGYTF. The CDR3 DNA is TGTGCCAGCAGCTTAGACAGGGGGCGCAGATATGGCTACACCTTC. Complete variable domain (other parts from reference TRBV7-2 and TRBJ1-2): GAGVSQSPSNKVTEKGKDVELRCDPISGHTALYWYRQSLGQGLEFLIYFQGNSAPDKSGLPSDRFSAERTGGSVSTLTIQRTQQEDSAVYLCASSLDRGRRYGYTFGSGTRLTVV.

The sample holds a few counts of this clonotype. The rearrangement joins TRBV4-1 to TRBJ2-1, with a weak D call TRBD1 (6 bases). The CDR3 totals 16 residues. Trimming left V 3 bases short and J 0 bases short, with 12 bases between. Germline assignment: CDR1 MGHRA and CDR2 YSYEKL. CDR3 coding DNA: TGCGCCAGCAGCCACCCCGACAGGAGCTCCTACAATGAGCAGTTCTTC. It specifies CASSHPDRSSYNEQFF.

This clonotype was recorded a few times. This rearrangement joins TRBV7-9 to TRBJ1-1; D is unclear. Trimming stripped 2 bases from V and 1 base from J, with 5 bases between. Looked up from germline, CDR1 is SEHNR and CDR2 is FQNEAQ (reference sequence). This CDR3 is built from 13 residues. CDR3 sequence: CASSLPRNTEAFF. DNA for the CDR3: TGTGCCAGCAGCTTACCCAGGAACACTGAAGCTTTCTTT.

This clonotype was seen a handful of times. The chain recombines TRBV7-6 with TRBJ1-4, with D unclear. Germline-derived CDR1 and CDR2 are SGHVS and FNYEAQ. CDR3 length: 15 amino acids. V lost 0 bases and J 7 bases, leaving 12 bases between the germline ends. The CDR3 nucleotides read TGTGCCAGCAGCTTAGCGGGTCTAGGAGGTGAAAAACTGTTTTTT. Translation gives CASSLAGLGGEKLFF.

The table lists this clonotype with a count of one. J is TRBJ2-5 and V is TRBV4-1; D unclear. CDR1 and CDR2 from the germline V gene are MGHRA and YSYEKL. Trimming stripped 0 bases from V and 1 base from J, with 9 bases between. This CDR3 is 15 amino acids long. The CDR3 sequence is CASSQDRPLQETQYF. The CDR3 nucleotides are TGCGCCAGCAGCCAAGACAGGCCACTCCAAGAGACCCAGTACTTC.

The chain combines TRBV6-1 with TRBJ1-5; no clear D gene. Germline CDR1 and CDR2: MNHNS and SASEGT. The ends were cut back, 2 bases at V and 5 bases at J, with 13 bases in the middle. This CDR3 comprises 15 residues. The CDR3 sequence: CASSEREGRYQPQHF. The CDR3 DNA reads TGTGCCAGCAGTGAACGGGAAGGTCGCTATCAGCCCCAGCATTTT.

The rearrangement joins TRBV12-3 or TRBV12-4 to TRBJ2-4; 11 bases match TRBD1. Germline trimming cut 4 bases from V and 0 bases from J; bases unmatched to any gene: 2. This CDR3 is built from 16 residues. The CDR3 DNA sequence: TGTGCCAGCAGTTATGGGACAGGGGGAGCCAAAAACATTCAGTACTTC. Translated: CASSYGTGGAKNIQYF.

The rearrangement uses TRBV6-1 and TRBJ2-4; weak D call: TRBD1 (5 bases). Per germline, CDR1 MNHNS and CDR2 SASEGT. V was trimmed by 4 bases and J by 0 bases, leaving 16 bases between them. The CDR3 is 17 residues long. The CDR3 protein is CASSATMTELAKNIQYF. The CDR3 nucleotides are TGTGCCAGCAGTGCGACCATGACAGAGCTAGCCAAAAACATTCAGTACTTC.

As DNA, the CDR3 is TGTGCCAGCAGCCCATGGGCAGGGATGAACACTGAAGCTTTCTTT. Protein sequence: CASSPWAGMNTEAFF. The chain links TRBV7-2 to TRBJ1-1; the D gene is possibly TRBD1 (5 bases). CDR3 length equals 15 residues. Germline assignment: CDR1 SGHTA and CDR2 FQGNSA. The V gene lost 5 bases and the J gene lost 0 bases, with 13 bases spanning the gap. Variable domain in full (rest from reference TRBV7-2 and TRBJ1-1): GAGVSQSPSNKVTEKGKDVELRCDPISGHTALYWYRQSLGQGLEFLIYFQGNSAPDKSGLPSDRFSAERTGGSVSTLTIQRTQQEDSAVYLCASSPWAGMNTEAFFGQGTRLTVV.

CDR3 nucleotide sequence: TGTGCCAGCAGCTTAGGACTAGCGGGGGCACAAGAGACCCAGTACTTC. Protein sequence: CASSLGLAGAQETQYF. This chain connects TRBV7-7 to TRBJ2-5; 12 nucleotides align to TRBD2. Germline V CDR1 and CDR2: SSHAT, FNYEAQ (reference sequence). CDR3 length equals 16 residues. V lost 1 base, J lost 2 bases, and 2 bases stayed unmatched.

This clonotype has ten or more counts. The rearrangement uses TRBV7-2 and TRBJ1-2; 12 bases match TRBD1. Germline loops: CDR1 SGHTA, CDR2 FQGNSA. Trimming cost V 5 bases and J 6 bases; bases outside gene matches: 13. The CDR3 length is 17 residues. CDR3 coding DNA: TGTGCCAGCAGCCAGCAGCGGGACAGGGGGCGCCGAGATGGCTACACCTTC. It translates to CASSQQRDRGRRDGYTF.